Each of the 6 T cell receptor beta chains below was sequenced from the same sample in a study of blood T cell repertoires in COVID-19 (TCRdb year 2020). Receptors were amplified or captured by the immunoSEQ multiplex PCR assay. The table was pulled from immuneACCESS by TCRdb, which kept in-frame rearrangements only. Such tables lose some clones; where checked, under half of the loss comes from unresolved V genes, and the rest has no known cause. The sample includes a few hundred thousand clones, with 88% observed a single time. The ten largest make up roughly 0.8% of the sample. Sequencing was carried out using peripheral blood. These receptors were obtained from a woman between 25 and 40 years old with acute or convalescent COVID-19.

The V call is TRBV7-6, the J call TRBJ1-2; 9 nucleotides agree with TRBD1. V lost 4 bases, J lost 3 bases, and 9 bases stayed unmatched. The CDR3 is made up of 16 amino acids. The germline CDR1 and CDR2 sequences are SGHVS and FNYEAQ. This CDR3 is CASSSAGTGRHYGYTF. CDR3 DNA: TGTGCCAGCAGCTCCGCCGGGACAGGGAGGCACTATGGCTACACCTTC.

The chain is built from TRBV4-1 and TRBJ2-1; 14 nucleotides align to TRBD2. V shed 4 bases, J shed 9 bases, and the junction held 14 bases outside the gene matches. This CDR3 is built from 18 residues. Germline V lookup: CDR1 MGHRA, CDR2 YSYEKL. The CDR3 sequence is CASSLTGTSGSSVLEQFF. Here the CDR3 DNA reads TGCGCCAGCAGCCTCACCGGGACTAGCGGGAGCTCGGTTCTTGAGCAGTTCTTC.

The chain has TRBV6-5 and TRBJ2-2; no clear D. From germline, CDR1 is MNHEY and CDR2 SVGAGI. The CDR3 is made up of 15 amino acids. The V and J ends lost 5 bases and 3 bases respectively, with 13 bases between them. The CDR3 DNA sequence: TGTGCCAGCAGTCGGGTCCGACTTGACACCGGGGAGCTGTTTTTT. This translates into CASSRVRLDTGELFF.

V and J are TRBV11-2 and TRBJ2-5; unclear D gene. Germline V gene sequence: CDR1 SGHAT, CDR2 FQNNGV. Trimming removed 4 bases from V and 7 bases from J, with 10 bases in between. The CDR3 totals 12 residues. CDR3 protein: CASSSNAWTQYF. As DNA, the CDR3 is TGTGCCAGCAGCTCTAATGCGTGGACCCAGTACTTC.

The chain joins TRBV19 to TRBJ1-4; a weak D match, TRBD1 (6 bases). V gave up 7 bases and J gave up 6 bases, with 12 bases separating them. The CDR3 is 13 amino acids. The V gene's germline CDR1 is LNHDA and CDR2 SQIVND (reference sequence). The CDR3 nucleotides read TGTGCCAGTAACAGGGTAGGAGATGAAAAACTGTTTTTT. Protein sequence: CASNRVGDEKLFF.

With respect to this clone: This specimen includes other DNA sequences encoding the same CDR3. The V call is TRBV4-2, the J call TRBJ2-3, with 7 bases lining up with TRBD2. CDR1 and CDR2 (germline): LGHNA, YNFKEQ. This CDR3 contains 15 residues. V dropped 2 bases and J dropped 0; count of bases not matched to a gene: 2. CDR3 sequence: CASSQLAASTDTQYF. In DNA form, the CDR3 reads TGTGCCAGCAGCCAACTAGCGGCTAGCACAGATACGCAGTATTTT.